The 22 T cell receptor beta chains reported below all come from one sample, sequenced in a study of blood T cell repertoires in COVID-19. The protocol was immunoSEQ multiplex PCR, while the TCRdb copy is restricted to in-frame clones and leaves out a portion. Found here are tens of thousands of clones, roughly 76% of them singletons; the top ten hold 25% to 35%. The sample was peripheral blood. The receptors derive from a woman aged 70 to 79 with acute or convalescent COVID-19.

CDR3: CASSQTGQTPRTGELFF. The CDR3 nucleotides are TGTGCCAGCAGCCAGACCGGACAGACCCCGCGGACCGGGGAGCTGTTTTTT. The chain couples TRBV11-2 to TRBJ2-2; maybe TRBD1 (6 bases). CDR1 and CDR2 from the germline V gene are SGHAT and FQNNGV. V lost 5 bases to trimming and J lost 5 bases, with 21 bases between them. The CDR3 runs to 17 residues.

The chain carries TRBV7-2 and TRBJ2-1; 9 nucleotides align to TRBD2. The CDR3 covers 14 residues. With 5 bases clipped from V and 9 bases from J, the junction kept 8 bases outside the gene matches. The V gene's germline CDR1 is SGHTA and CDR2 FQGNSA. The CDR3 DNA sequence: TGTGCCAGCAGCCCCGGGACTAGCCTCCCTGAGCAGTTCTTC. Translated, it gives CASSPGTSLPEQFF.

This sequence joins TRBV7-2 and TRBJ1-5, with 8 nucleotides matching TRBD1. Germline-derived CDR1 and CDR2 are SGHTA and FQGNSA. After removal of 3 bases from V and 3 bases from J, the junction contained 4 bases not matched to a gene. The length of the CDR3 is 15 residues. Written as DNA, the CDR3 is TGTGCCAGCAGCTTTGGACAGGGCCTCAATCAGCCCCAGCATTTT. As protein: CASSFGQGLNQPQHF. The entire variable domain, with the rest obtained from reference TRBV7-2 and TRBJ1-5, is as follows: GAGVSQSPSNKVTEKGKDVELRCDPISGHTALYWYRQSLGQGLEFLIYFQGNSAPDKSGLPSDRFSAERTGGSVSTLTIQRTQQEDSAVYLCASSFGQGLNQPQHFGDGTRLSIL.

This clone was observed a few times. The V call is TRBV10-1, the J call TRBJ2-3; TRBD2 matches at 8 bases. CDR1 is WNHNN, CDR2 SYGVQD, per germline (reference sequence). V gave up 3 bases and J gave up 3 bases; unmatched junction bases: 2. The CDR3 consists of 14 residues. The CDR3 region is CASSDGGATDTQYF. The DNA of the CDR3 is TGCGCCAGCAGTGACGGGGGGGCAACAGATACGCAGTATTTT.

The chain is built from TRBV3-1 (or the pseudogene TRBV3-2) and TRBJ2-5, with 10 positions matching TRBD2. Germline V CDR1 and CDR2: LGHDT, YNNKEL (reference sequence). The CDR3 extends over 15 amino acids. Trimming at V came to 4 bases and at J to 2 bases, leaving 4 bases not matched to a gene. The DNA for the CDR3 is TGTGCCAGCAGCCCTTGGACTAGCGGACAAGAGACCCAGTACTTC. It is translated as CASSPWTSGQETQYF.

This chain uses TRBV20-1 with TRBJ1-5; D might be TRBD1 (5 bases). Trimming took 3 bases from V and 9 from J, leaving 15 bases between them. This CDR3 spans 13 amino acids. Germline CDR1 reads DFQATT; CDR2 reads SNEGSKA (reference sequence). CDR3 nucleotide sequence: TGCAGTGCTAGTGGCGGGGGGATTGGGCCCCAGCATTTT. Protein sequence: CSASGGGIGPQHF.

This chain joins TRBV4-1 and TRBJ2-1; no definite D call. Germline V CDR1 and CDR2: MGHRA, YSYEKL. The CDR3 spans 14 residues. Deletions cut 0 bases from V and 9 bases from J, with 12 bases between. The CDR3 region is CASSQDESVGEQFF. DNA of the CDR3: TGCGCCAGCAGCCAAGATGAAAGCGTAGGTGAGCAGTTCTTC.

This clone has ten or more counts. The chain is built from TRBV29-1 and TRBJ1-1; D might be TRBD1 (5 bases). V lost 6 bases and J 4 bases, leaving 15 bases between the germline ends. CDR1 and CDR2 from the germline V gene are SQVTM and ANQGSEA. The CDR3 covers 13 residues. The CDR3 DNA sequence: TGCAGCGTGCCAGGCGGGGGGGGCACTGAAGCTTTCTTT. This sequence encodes CSVPGGGGTEAFF.

DNA of the CDR3: TGTGCCAGCAGCTTGGCAGGGGCTGATGGCTACACCTTC. Encoded protein: CASSLAGADGYTF. J is TRBJ1-2 and V is TRBV5-4; D possibly corresponds to TRBD1 (6 bases). Germline CDR1 is SGHNT and CDR2 is YYREEE (reference sequence). Trimming took off 0 bases at V and 6 bases at J, with 9 bases between the two ends. The CDR3 loop spans 13 amino acids. Complete variable domain (other parts from reference TRBV5-4 and TRBJ1-2): ETGVTQSPTHLIKTRGQQVTLRCSSQSGHNTVSWYQQALGQGPQFIFQYYREEENGRGNFPPRFSGLQFPNYSSELNVNALELDDSALYLCASSLAGADGYTFGSGTRLTVV.

The chain uses TRBV27 and TRBJ1-1; TRBD1 is a possible D gene (5 bases). This CDR3 has 13 amino acids. V was shortened by 5 bases and J by 6 bases, with 13 bases between the two germline ends. In germline, CDR1 is MNHEY, CDR2 SMNVEV (reference sequence). CDR3 sequence (DNA): TGTGCCAGCAGTGCCCAGGGATTCGCTGAAGCTTTCTTT. It is translated as CASSAQGFAEAFF.

This clone has a handful of counts. V is TRBV20-1 and J is TRBJ1-6; D might be TRBD1 (5 bases). There are 11 residues in the CDR3. V shed 6 bases and J shed 14 bases, with 14 bases lying between them. In germline, CDR1 is DFQATT, CDR2 SNEGSKA (reference sequence). CDR3 nucleotides: TGCAGTGCGGGGCCCTTTGAAGCCCTCCACTTT. Translating it yields CSAGPFEALHF.

The genes are TRBV27 and TRBJ1-5, with 8 bases matching TRBD1. With V trimmed by 2 bases and J by 7 bases, 7 bases remained unmatched. This CDR3 is 15 amino acids long. Germline V gene lookup returns CDR1 MNHEY and CDR2 SMNVEV (reference sequence). DNA of the CDR3: TGTGCCAGCAGTTTAGCCAGGGGGCAACACCAGCCCCAGCATTTT. Its protein is CASSLARGQHQPQHF.

The chain is built from TRBV27 and TRBJ2-5; TRBD2 agrees at 9 bases. Looked up from germline, CDR1 is MNHEY and CDR2 is SMNVEV (reference sequence). With V trimmed by 6 bases and J by 4 bases, 6 bases remained unmatched. The CDR3 length is 14 residues. The chain's CDR3 is CASSLAGLGETQYF. CDR3 DNA sequence: TGTGCCAGCAGCCTAGCGGGATTGGGAGAGACCCAGTACTTC.

V gene TRBV28 combines with J gene TRBJ1-4; 9 positions match TRBD1. CDR1 is MDHEN and CDR2 is SYDVKM in the germline V gene. This CDR3 has 15 residues. The V gene end was trimmed by 6 bases and the J gene end by 5 bases; junction bases not matched to a gene: 7. The CDR3 DNA reads as TGTGCCAGCAGGAAACAGGGGGCACCAAATGAAAAACTGTTTTTT. Translating gives CASRKQGAPNEKLFF. The full variable domain, rest sourced from reference TRBV28 and TRBJ1-4, is DVKVTQSSRYLVKRTGEKVFLECVQDMDHENMFWYRQDPGLGLRLIYFSYDVKMKEKGDIPEGYSVSREKKERFSLILESASTNQTSMYLCASRKQGAPNEKLFFGSGTQLSVL.

The rearrangement links TRBV10-3 to TRBJ1-4; 9 bases align to TRBD1. Germline loops: CDR1 ENHRY, CDR2 SYGVKD. V shed 2 bases and J 7 bases; nucleotides not matched to a gene: 5. This CDR3 has 15 amino acids. The CDR3 loop is CAISEGTGRFEKLFF. For the CDR3, the DNA is TGTGCCATCAGTGAGGGGACAGGGCGTTTTGAAAAACTGTTTTTT.

The chain has TRBV10-3 and TRBJ1-5; D is possibly TRBD1 (6 bases). CDR3 length: 15 residues. Germline lookup yields CDR1 ENHRY and CDR2 SYGVKD. V was trimmed by 5 bases and J by 7 bases, leaving 18 bases between them. DNA of the CDR3: TGTGCCATCAGTCCACAGGGTCAGGACGGCCAGCCCCAGCATTTT. This codes for CAISPQGQDGQPQHF.

The V call is TRBV30, the J call TRBJ1-5; 9 bases align to TRBD1. The germline V gene encodes CDR1 GTSNPN and CDR2 SVGIG (reference sequence). The CDR3 length is 16 residues. With V trimmed by 0 bases and J by 6 bases, 9 bases remained unmatched. The CDR3 sequence: CAWSVRDRGLGQPQHF. Here the CDR3 DNA reads TGTGCCTGGAGTGTACGAGACAGGGGGTTGGGTCAGCCCCAGCATTTT.

The CDR3 nucleotides read TGTGCCTGGAATGGCAGGGCCGAGGCTGAAGCTTTCTTT. Protein sequence: CAWNGRAEAEAFF. V and J are TRBV30 and TRBJ1-1; the D gene is possibly TRBD1 (5 bases). This CDR3 has 13 residues. The germline V gene encodes CDR1 GTSNPN and CDR2 SVGIG (reference sequence). Trimming took off 4 bases at V and 6 bases at J, with 15 bases between the two ends.

The chain couples TRBV19 to TRBJ1-6, with 8 bases matching TRBD1. The length of the CDR3 is 17 residues. Trimming cost V 1 base and J 7 bases; bases outside gene matches: 9. Germline V gives CDR1 LNHDA, CDR2 SQIVND (reference sequence). The CDR3 bases are TGTGCCAGTAGTATAGTGGGAACAGGGGGATCGAATTCACCCCTCCACTTT. Translating it yields CASSIVGTGGSNSPLHF.

The genes are TRBV30 and TRBJ1-1; D call uncertain. Germline CDR1 and CDR2: GTSNPN and SVGIG (reference sequence). The CDR3 is 13 amino acids. The V end was cut by 4 bases, the J end by 1 base, with 10 bases between. The CDR3 loop is CAWNPGENTEAFF. Written as DNA, the CDR3 is TGTGCCTGGAACCCGGGAGAGAACACTGAAGCTTTCTTT.

This clone was picked up one time. V usage is TRBV9 and J usage is TRBJ2-2; tentative D call: TRBD2 (6 bases). Germline CDR1 reads SGDLS; CDR2 reads YYNGEE. The germline V and J ends were trimmed by 5 bases and 2 bases, with 10 bases remaining between them. The CDR3 is 14 residues long. CDR3 in DNA: TGTGCCAGCAGGGGACTTCTTAACACCGGGGAGCTGTTTTTT. Protein product: CASRGLLNTGELFF. Using reference TRBV9 and TRBJ2-2 for the parts outside the CDR3, the full variable domain is DSGVTQTPKHLITATGQRVTLRCSPRSGDLSVYWYQQSLDQGLQFLIQYYNGEERAKGNILERFSAQQFPDLHSELNLSSLELGDSALYFCASRGLLNTGELFFGEGSRLTVL.

The rearrangement joins TRBV30 to TRBJ2-1; a possible D gene is TRBD2 (6 bases). This CDR3 is 13 amino acids long. Trimming shortened V by 4 bases and J by 3 bases, and 10 bases separated the two germline ends. CDR1 GTSNPN and CDR2 SVGIG come from the germline V gene (reference sequence). The CDR3 reads CAWTAGGYNEQFF. DNA for the CDR3: TGTGCCTGGACCGCCGGGGGCTACAATGAGCAGTTCTTC.